The clone carrying this TCR beta chain was seen ten or more times. Its specificity is not known. The data belong to a study of CD8 T cells in ankylosing spondylitis. Regarding the study as a whole: Within peripheral blood, clones linked to disease were CD8+ and relatively rare. Matched synovial fluid from ankylosing spondylitis patients was reported to be enriched for disease-linked clones. Earlier work had already found some motif variants in reactive arthritis synovial fluid and blood. Within ankylosing spondylitis blood, a TCR beta motif made up of roughly eight highly homologous variants appeared to be characteristic.

The V gene end was trimmed by 0 bases and the J gene end by 6 bases; junction bases not matched to a gene: 3. This CDR3 spans 16 amino acids. Germline assignment: CDR1 SGHRS and CDR2 YFSETQ. TCRdb re-analysed the 5' RACE reads in MiXCR, keeping a single row per CDR3 protein. The data contain 250,000 to 400,000 distinct CDR3 sequences, 11% of them singletons. The chain employs TRBV5-1 and TRBJ2-1; 13 positions match TRBD2. Sequencing input: blood, either unsorted or a sorted T cell fraction (not recorded which). The receptor's source is a female donor with ankylosing spondylitis or in good health (not recorded which). For the CDR3, the DNA is TGCGCCAGCAGCTTGGCTAGGACTAGCGGGAGCAATGAGCAGTTCTTC. Translation: CASSLARTSGSNEQFF.